Here is one T cell receptor (beta chain) with its context. The data belong to a study of cytomegalovirus exposure and HLA in healthy donors. The ends were cut back, 7 bases at V and 7 bases at J, with 14 bases in the middle. The germline CDR1 and CDR2 sequences are MNHEY and SVGAGI. The CDR3 is made up of 13 amino acids. PCR primers comprised 60 Vbeta and 13 Jbeta primers. Libraries were prepared by immunoSEQ multiplex PCR; TCRdb keeps only in-frame clonotypes and omits some of them. The data show under 200,000 clones, about 75% seen once. Input material: PBMCs. The receptor was isolated from a male donor in good health and CMV-seronegative. The chain links TRBV6-5 to TRBJ1-5, with a tentative D call TRBD1 (5 bases). The CDR3 spells CASMGRQGQPQHF. The CDR3 region has the DNA TGTGCCAGCATGGGCAGGCAGGGCCAGCCCCAGCATTTT.